Listed below are T cell receptor beta chains from one sample, sequenced in a study of neoadjuvant anti-PD-1 for oral cavity cancer. The data were produced by immunoSEQ multiplex PCR, yet TCRdb's version contains in-frame clones alone and is incomplete. The sample has just over 65,000 clones, roughly 81% seen once. This sample comprised PBMCs, obtained after nivolumab (anti-PD-1) treatment. The source of these receptors is a person between 40 and 80 years old with oral cavity squamous cell carcinoma. Each CDR3 is given with its conserved first and last residue.

j_gene | len | v_gene | CDR3aa
TRBJ2-3 | 13 | TRBV5-6 | CASSLNLGDTQYF
TRBJ2-5 | 15 | TRBV30 | CAWSPDRREEETQYF
TRBJ1-1 | 15 | TRBV11-3 | CASSGGTDLNTEAFF
TRBJ1-4 | 15 | TRBV5-1 | CASSSTALEGEKLFF
TRBJ2-1 | 11 | TRBV20-1 | CSGHSFSEQFF
TRBJ2-7 | 12 | TRBV28 | CASKDTSYEQYF
TRBJ2-1 | 14 | TRBV6-1 | CASRPGQGGNEQFF
TRBJ1-2 | 14 | TRBV28 | CATSHRGRGYGYTF
TRBJ2-3 | 14 | TRBV6-1 | CASTGRRSTDTQYF
TRBJ1-2 | 14 | TRBV19 | CASSTTGTGDGYTF
TRBJ2-1 | 13 | TRBV7-3 | CASSPGRTGEQFF
TRBJ1-4 | 17 | TRBV4-1 | CASSHLVQTPRNEKLFF
TRBJ1-1 | 12 | TRBV27 | CASSWGCFRAFF
TRBJ2-2 | 13 | TRBV11-3 | CASSLGVAGELFF
TRBJ1-1 | 16 | TRBV30 | CAWMPGGYLSNTEAFF
TRBJ2-7 | 14 | TRBV10-2 | CASSEETSSYEQYF
TRBJ1-1 | 13 | TRBV5-1 | CASSPTGRGEAFF
TRBJ1-2 | 14 | TRBV2 | CASSARRQDNGYTF
TRBJ1-5 | 15 | TRBV19 | CASRNEGPQGQPQHF
TRBJ1-3 | 14 | TRBV29-1 | CSVGGEASGNTIYF
TRBJ1-3 | 16 | TRBV19 | CASNPGRSVSGNTIYF
TRBJ2-5 | 11 | TRBV30 | CAWGVGETQYF
TRBJ2-5 | 15 | TRBV30 | CAWSVTPQGAETQYF
TRBJ1-1 | 14 | TRBV10-1 | CASREGGEHTEAFF
TRBJ1-2 | 11 | TRBV20-1 | CSARHQSGYTF
TRBJ2-4 | 15 | TRBV10-3 | CAISPGAALGNIQYF
TRBJ2-3 | 17 | TRBV11-3 | CASSLGSSTGRADTQYF
TRBJ2-5 | 12 | TRBV29-1 | CSVTSGEETQYF
TRBJ2-3 | 13 | TRBV6-6 | CASTDRPADTQYF
TRBJ2-2 | 14 | TRBV11-2 | CASSLVLAAGELFF
TRBJ2-7 | 15 | TRBV5-4 | CASSFRTSGPYEQYF
TRBJ2-2 | 17 | TRBV6-7 | CASSYSTGLNNTGELFF
TRBJ2-2 | 18 | TRBV19 | CASSIGNRVGIGTGELFF
TRBJ2-7 | 11 | TRBV6-5 | CASSSRVEQYF
TRBJ2-1 | 16 | TRBV5-6 | CASSQGVASTYNEQFF
TRBJ1-5 | 13 | TRBV6-5 | CASSWDSNQPQHF
TRBJ2-7 | 16 | TRBV6-6 | CASSYSLQSASYEQYF
TRBJ2-1 | 12 | TRBV11-2 | CASTTGSAEQFF
TRBJ2-7 | 15 | TRBV2 | CASSRGPLSSYEQYF
TRBJ1-3 | 17 | TRBV11-2 | CASSRGGSYLPGNTIYF
TRBJ2-5 | 15 | TRBV6-1 | CASSVTRSNQETQYF
TRBJ2-2 | 15 | TRBV19 | CASHGGLTDTGELFF